Below, 25 T cell receptor beta chains from the same sample are listed, as sequenced in a study of T cell responses to AZD1222 COVID-19 vaccine. The table came from immunoSEQ multiplex PCR; TCRdb's copy has only in-frame clones and leaves some out. The sample has roughly 95,000 clones; 88% are singletons. The source material was peripheral blood, sampled on day 0 of AZD1222 vaccination. These receptors originate from an adult in good health.

The CDR3 DNA is TGTGCCAGCAGCTACTACCGGGACAGGGGGCCAATTTCACCCCTCCACTTT. Amino acid sequence: CASSYYRDRGPISPLHF. The J gene is TRBJ1-6, the V gene TRBV21-1; whether TRBD1, the table's D call, matches the DNA was not checked. TRBV21-1 is termed a pseudogene. This CDR3 has 17 residues.

The chain links TRBV11-2 to TRBJ2-7, with 7 nucleotides matching TRBD1. Germline CDR1 SGHAT, CDR2 FQNNGV. The trim removed 3 bases at V and 3 bases at J, leaving 5 bases unmatched. The CDR3 runs 14 residues. The CDR3 region has the DNA TGTGCCAGCAGCTTTGGACAGGCCGTCTACGAGCAGTACTTC. Amino acids: CASSFGQAVYEQYF.

This clone occurred a few times. CDR3 protein: CASSPSRGSWRRGASPLHF. CDR3 bases: TGTGCCAGCAGTCCCTCGCGGGGGTCGTGGCGCCGTGGAGCCTCACCCCTCCACTTT. This chain joins TRBV27 and TRBJ1-6; D is perhaps TRBD1 (5 bases). This CDR3 is built from 19 residues. V was clipped by 5 bases and J by 10 bases, with 30 bases between them. CDR1 is MNHEY, CDR2 SMNVEV, per germline (reference sequence).

This clone was recorded only once. The rearrangement uses TRBV13 and TRBJ1-1, with D tentatively TRBD1 (6 bases). Germline V gene data show CDR1 as PRHDT and CDR2 as FYEKMQ (reference sequence). CDR3 length equals 13 residues. Trimming removed 4 bases from V and 5 bases from J, with 11 bases in between. CDR3 nucleotide sequence: TGTGCCAGCAGCTCAGGGGTAAATACTGAAGCTTTCTTT. This translates into CASSSGVNTEAFF.

The chain has TRBV30 and TRBJ1-6; D remains ambiguous. This CDR3 has 13 amino acids. The V end lost 1 base, the J end lost 7 bases, and 8 bases lay between the germline ends. Germline lookup yields CDR1 GTSNPN and CDR2 SVGIG (reference sequence). The CDR3 DNA reads as TGTGCCTGGAGTGGCCAGTCAAATTCACCCCTCCACTTT. Translation gives CAWSGQSNSPLHF.

The CDR3 here is CASSLAGQLNTEAFF. The CDR3 nucleotides read TGCGCCAGCAGCTTGGCGGGACAATTGAACACTGAAGCTTTCTTT. V and J are TRBV5-1 and TRBJ1-1, with D possibly TRBD1 on 6 matching bases. This CDR3 is 15 amino acids long. CDR1 is SGHRS, CDR2 YFSETQ, per germline. Trimming shortened V by 0 bases and J by 0 bases, and 9 bases separated the two germline ends.

This clone was found a few times. The rearrangement joins TRBV13 to TRBJ2-3, with 10 bases that match TRBD2. Germline V gene sequence: CDR1 PRHDT, CDR2 FYEKMQ (reference sequence). The CDR3 is 14 amino acids. V was clipped by 6 bases and J by 2 bases; unmatched bases: 2. The CDR3 DNA follows: TGTGCCAGCAGGGGGACTAGCGACACAGATACGCAGTATTTT. It translates to CASRGTSDTDTQYF. The complete variable domain, with remaining parts taken from reference TRBV13 and TRBJ2-3, reads AAGVIQSPRHLIKEKRETATLKCYPIPRHDTVYWYQQGPGQDPQFLISFYEKMQSDKGSIPDRFSAQQFSDYHSELNMSSLELGDSALYFCASRGTSDTDTQYFGPGTRLTVL.

This clone was observed a few times. The rearrangement joins TRBV4-1 to TRBJ2-7; 12 bases agree with TRBD2. The CDR3 has 17 amino acids. The J segment lost 3 bases and the V segment lost 5 bases, leaving 11 bases of the junction unmatched. From germline, CDR1 is MGHRA and CDR2 YSYEKL. The CDR3 sequence: CASSGTAEGLAGYEQYF. In nucleotides, the CDR3 is TGCGCCAGCAGCGGCACAGCAGAGGGACTAGCGGGCTACGAGCAGTACTTC.

The chain links TRBV10-3 to TRBJ1-4; TRBD1 is a possible D gene (5 bases). The CDR3 runs to 12 residues. The germline V gene has CDR1 ENHRY and CDR2 SYGVKD. The V end was cut by 10 bases, the J end by 7 bases, with 13 bases between. The CDR3 loop is CATSMGGEKLFF. The CDR3, as DNA: TGTGCCACGTCCATGGGGGGTGAAAAACTGTTTTTT.

V is TRBV28 and J is TRBJ1-1; D may be TRBD1 (6 bases). V was clipped by 6 bases and J by 0 bases, with 23 bases between them. Germline CDR1 MDHEN, CDR2 SYDVKM. The CDR3 covers 18 residues. This CDR3 reads CASRILTGFRPMNTEAFF. CDR3 DNA sequence: TGTGCCAGCAGGATACTCACAGGGTTTCGCCCGATGAACACTGAAGCTTTCTTT.

The rearrangement links TRBV11-2 to TRBJ1-4, with a weak D call TRBD1 (5 bases). Germline CDR1 and CDR2: SGHAT and FQNNGV. Deletions cut 4 bases from V and 5 bases from J, with 17 bases between. This CDR3 has 16 amino acids. The CDR3 spells CASSSLGDRKNEKLFF. CDR3 nucleotide sequence: TGTGCCAGCAGCTCCTTGGGGGACCGAAAGAATGAAAAACTGTTTTTT. Based on the CDR3 plus reference TRBV11-2 and TRBJ1-4, the full variable domain is EAGVAQSPRYKIIEKRQSVAFWCNPISGHATLYWYQQILGQGPKLLIQFQNNGVVDDSQLPKDRFSAERLKGVDSTLKIQPAKLEDSAVYLCASSSLGDRKNEKLFFGSGTQLSVL.

This clone was counted a single time. The rearrangement links TRBV7-6 to TRBJ2-1; 8 bases match TRBD2. CDR1 and CDR2 (germline): SGHVS, FNYEAQ. This CDR3 is 16 amino acids long. Germline trimming cut 5 bases from V and 0 bases from J; bases unmatched to any gene: 6. This CDR3 reads CASSLGRAGSYNEQFF. Here the CDR3 DNA reads TGTGCCAGCAGCCTCGGGAGGGCCGGCTCCTACAATGAGCAGTTCTTC.

The rearrangement links TRBV24-1 to TRBJ1-6; the D gene is possibly TRBD1 (5 bases). This CDR3 is 13 amino acids long. Germline CDR1 is KGHDR and CDR2 is SFDVKD. V lost 5 bases and J lost 7, with 8 bases in between. Written as DNA, the CDR3 is TGTGCCACCAGTGCCGGGGGAAATTCACCCCTCCACTTT. It is translated as CATSAGGNSPLHF.

The V gene is TRBV30, the J gene TRBJ1-2; 8 bases map to TRBD1. V lost 0 bases and J lost 4; bases outside the gene matches: 4. CDR1 and CDR2 (germline): GTSNPN, SVGIG (reference sequence). The CDR3 extends over 14 amino acids. The CDR3 here is CAWSVQGAGYGYTF. The DNA of the CDR3 is TGTGCCTGGAGTGTTCAGGGGGCTGGCTATGGCTACACCTTC. Full variable domain (missing parts from reference TRBV30 and TRBJ1-2): SQTIHQWPATLVQPVGSPLSLECTVEGTSNPNLYWYRQAAGRGLQLLFYSVGIGQISSEVPQNLSASRPQDRQFILSSKKLLLSDSGFYLCAWSVQGAGYGYTFGSGTRLTVV.

The chain uses TRBV24-1 and TRBJ1-1; 9 nucleotides match TRBD1. With 9 bases clipped from V and 3 bases from J, the junction kept 10 bases outside the gene matches. CDR1 is KGHDR, CDR2 SFDVKD, per germline. CDR3 length: 15 amino acids. CDR3 sequence reads: CATRPGTGWDTEAFF. CDR3 sequence (DNA): TGTGCCACCCGTCCCGGGACAGGGTGGGACACTGAAGCTTTCTTT.

The chain couples TRBV19 to TRBJ2-2; the D gene is possibly TRBD2 (6 bases). This CDR3 comprises 17 residues. The V end lost 8 bases, the J end lost 0 bases, and 19 bases lay between the germline ends. Germline V gene data show CDR1 as LNHDA and CDR2 as SQIVND (reference sequence). The CDR3 nucleotides read TGTGCCAGTGGTTTCTCAGTCGGGGGAGCGAACACCGGGGAGCTGTTTTTT. Protein: CASGFSVGGANTGELFF.

The V call is TRBV27, the J call TRBJ1-6, with D possibly matching TRBD1 (6 bases). Germline V gene data show CDR1 as MNHEY and CDR2 as SMNVEV (reference sequence). The CDR3 extends over 15 amino acids. V lost 6 bases, J lost 5 bases, and 14 bases lay in between. The CDR3 bases are TGTGCCAGCAGGTCAGCACAGGGCCATAATTCACCCCTCCACTTT. It specifies CASRSAQGHNSPLHF.

This clone was observed once. The genes are TRBV5-1 and TRBJ2-7; 12 bases align to TRBD2. The ends lost 0 bases at V and 3 bases at J; junction bases unmatched: 7. Germline assignment: CDR1 SGHRS and CDR2 YFSETQ. The CDR3 consists of 17 residues. CDR3 region: CASSLVSSGRDNYEQYF. The CDR3 DNA follows: TGCGCCAGCAGCTTGGTCTCTAGCGGGAGGGATAACTACGAGCAGTACTTC.

The chain combines TRBV27 with TRBJ2-1, with a weak D call TRBD2 (5 bases). V was trimmed by 2 bases and J by 5 bases, leaving 7 bases between them. This CDR3 has 13 residues. CDR1 and CDR2 from the germline V gene are MNHEY and SMNVEV (reference sequence). This CDR3 is CASSLMRDNEQFF. CDR3 sequence (DNA): TGTGCCAGCAGTTTAATGAGGGACAATGAGCAGTTCTTC.

The V call is TRBV12-3 or TRBV12-4, the J call TRBJ1-1; D not resolved. This CDR3 region has 13 residues. V lost 1 base and J lost 4, with 7 bases in between. CDR3 residues: CASSLGQRTEAFF. CDR3 nucleotides: TGTGCCAGCAGTTTAGGTCAGCGCACTGAAGCTTTCTTT.

The chain is built from TRBV5-8 and TRBJ1-2; 9 positions agree with TRBD1. The trim removed 5 bases at V and 9 bases at J, leaving 8 bases unmatched. Per the germline V gene, CDR1 is SGHTS and CDR2 is YDEGEE. There are 13 residues in the CDR3. CDR3 region: CASRGTGSKSYTF. As DNA, the CDR3 is TGTGCCAGCAGAGGGACAGGGAGTAAGAGCTACACCTTC.

The chain employs TRBV6-1 and TRBJ2-5; D is unresolved. Germline assignment: CDR1 MNHNS and CDR2 SASEGT. Trimming left V 3 bases short and J 1 base short, with 9 bases between. The CDR3 is 14 amino acids. The chain's CDR3 is CASSDVAFQETQYF. In nucleotides, the CDR3 is TGTGCCAGCAGTGATGTAGCTTTCCAAGAGACCCAGTACTTC.

V usage is TRBV4-1 and J usage is TRBJ2-2; 10 nucleotides agree with TRBD2. J gave up 4 bases and V 4 bases, and 9 bases lay outside the gene matches. The CDR3 loop spans 17 amino acids. In germline, CDR1 is MGHRA, CDR2 YSYEKL. This CDR3 reads CASSRKEREGRTGELFF. CDR3 DNA: TGCGCCAGCAGCCGAAAGGAGCGGGAGGGCCGCACCGGGGAGCTGTTTTTT.

Comment on this clone: Other DNA sequences in the sample encode the same CDR3. The J gene is TRBJ1-2, the V gene TRBV5-1, with 8 nucleotides matching TRBD1. Germline V lookup: CDR1 SGHRS, CDR2 YFSETQ. The CDR3 covers 15 residues. V dropped 0 bases and J dropped 3; count of bases not matched to a gene: 4. In DNA, the CDR3 is TGCGCCAGCAGCTTGGTTCCAGGGGGCGACTATGGCTACACCTTC. This gives the protein CASSLVPGGDYGYTF.

This clone has just a few counts. This chain links TRBV10-3 with TRBJ2-7; 9 bases are a match to TRBD2. V lost 1 base to trimming and J lost 5 bases; unmatched junction nucleotides: 3. The CDR3 covers 14 residues. Germline CDR1 is ENHRY and CDR2 is SYGVKD. CDR3 protein: CAISEYLAGHEQYF. In nucleotides, the CDR3 is TGTGCCATCAGTGAGTATCTAGCGGGGCACGAGCAGTACTTC.